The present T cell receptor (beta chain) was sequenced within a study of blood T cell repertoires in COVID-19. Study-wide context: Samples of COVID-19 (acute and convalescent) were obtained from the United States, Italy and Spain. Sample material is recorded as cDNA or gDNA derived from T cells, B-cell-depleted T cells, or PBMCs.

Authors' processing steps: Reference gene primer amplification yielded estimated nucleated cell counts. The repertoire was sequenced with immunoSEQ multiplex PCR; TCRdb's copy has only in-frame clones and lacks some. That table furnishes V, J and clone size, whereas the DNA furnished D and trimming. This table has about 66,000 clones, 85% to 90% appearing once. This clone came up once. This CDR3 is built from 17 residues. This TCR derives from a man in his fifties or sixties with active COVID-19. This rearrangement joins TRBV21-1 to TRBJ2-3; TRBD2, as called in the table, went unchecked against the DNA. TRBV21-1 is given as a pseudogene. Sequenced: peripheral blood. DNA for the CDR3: TGTGCCAGCAGCAAGCGGAGACTAGCTAGGTGTCGGGATACGCAGTATTTT. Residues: CASSKRRLARCRDTQYF.